These 10 T cell receptor beta chains came from one sample sequenced in a study of shared clonotypes between healthy human individuals. The data were produced by immunoSEQ multiplex PCR, yet TCRdb's version contains in-frame clones alone and is incomplete. The profile shows 2 million to 3 million clones, around nine tenths of them singletons. Source material: naive CD4+ T cells sorted from blood. Subset specified: CD45RA+ positively selected. The source is a man younger than 30 in good health.

The chain carries TRBV19 and TRBJ1-1, with a weak D call TRBD1 (6 bases). V lost 5 bases and J lost 0, with 10 bases in between. The CDR3 consists of 14 residues. Germline lookup yields CDR1 LNHDA and CDR2 SQIVND (reference sequence). The DNA of the CDR3 is TGTGCCAGTAGTCCGAGGGGGTTGAACACTGAAGCTTTCTTT. Protein: CASSPRGLNTEAFF.

V usage is TRBV28 and J usage is TRBJ1-4, with TRBD1 matching 11 bases. This CDR3 is built from 14 residues. V gave up 5 bases and J gave up 13 bases; unmatched junction bases: 9. Per germline, CDR1 MDHEN and CDR2 SYDVKM. The CDR3 loop is CASSTDRGLRGLFF. CDR3 DNA sequence: TGTGCCAGCAGTACGGACAGGGGGCTCCGGGGACTGTTTTTT.

This chain connects TRBV9 to TRBJ2-3; TRBD2 agrees at 7 bases. Germline CDR1 is SGDLS and CDR2 is YYNGEE. This CDR3 region has 16 residues. The V and J ends lost 4 bases and 1 base, in that order; junction bases with no gene match: 9. The CDR3 DNA reads TGTGCCAGCAGCCCCTCGCCTAGCGGTGGCACAGATACGCAGTATTTT. As protein: CASSPSPSGGTDTQYF.

The CDR3 bases are TGTGCCAGTAGGGGGACTAGCGATTCCAATGAGCAGTTCTTC. As protein: CASRGTSDSNEQFF. The genes are TRBV19 and TRBJ2-1; 10 positions agree with TRBD2. J was trimmed by 6 bases and V by 6 bases; bases with no gene match: 5. The germline V gene has CDR1 LNHDA and CDR2 SQIVND (reference sequence). The CDR3 is made up of 14 amino acids.

This clone occurred once. The J gene is TRBJ2-1, the V gene TRBV6-5, with D perhaps matching TRBD1 or TRBD2 (5 bases each). Trimming removed 6 bases from V and 16 bases from J, with 19 bases in between. The CDR3 sequence is 12 residues long. The germline V gene has CDR1 MNHEY and CDR2 SVGAGI. The CDR3 region is CASRTQGRGFFF. DNA of the CDR3: TGTGCCAGCAGAACCCAGGGCCGAGGGTTTTTCTTC.

As regards this clone: The same CDR3 can be traced to other DNA sequences in this sample. J is TRBJ2-5 and V is TRBV5-4; TRBD2 is a possible D gene (5 bases). The ends were cut back, 0 bases at V and 5 bases at J, with 8 bases in the middle. Germline loops: CDR1 SGHNT, CDR2 YYREEE (reference sequence). The CDR3 extends over 13 amino acids. The CDR3 bases are TGTGCCAGCAGCTTGGGAGGGTGGGAGACCCAGTACTTC. Translation: CASSLGGWETQYF.

Note on this clone: Other DNA sequences of this sample code for an identical CDR3. The chain is built from TRBV5-8 and TRBJ1-4; no definite D call. V was clipped by 0 bases and J by 5 bases, with 5 bases between them. The CDR3 is made up of 13 amino acids. The germline CDR1 and CDR2 sequences are SGHTS and YDEGEE. CDR3 DNA sequence: TGTGCCAGCAGCTTGGTACGGAATGAAAAACTGTTTTTT. Its protein is CASSLVRNEKLFF.

This chain connects TRBV7-2 to TRBJ2-5, with D perhaps matching TRBD2 (6 bases). The CDR3 is made up of 14 amino acids. V lost 7 bases to trimming and J lost 1 base, with 13 bases between them. Germline-derived CDR1 and CDR2 are SGHTA and FQGNSA. CDR3 sequence (DNA): TGTGCCAGCACCGGCCGGGACTTCCAAGAGACCCAGTACTTC. Translating gives CASTGRDFQETQYF.

This clone was recorded only once. The CDR3 DNA reads TGTGCCACGTCTGGACAGAGAGTCACTGAAGCTTTCTTT. This gives the protein CATSGQRVTEAFF. This chain uses TRBV10-3 with TRBJ1-1; weak D call: TRBD1 (6 bases). Germline values: CDR1 ENHRY, CDR2 SYGVKD. This CDR3 is built from 13 residues. V was clipped by 10 bases and J by 4 bases, with 16 bases between them.

Points on this clone: At the DNA level, this CDR3 is encoded by other sequences in the same sample as well. The chain uses TRBV5-1 and TRBJ2-1, with D possibly TRBD2 on 6 matching bases. The CDR3 runs 14 residues. The germline V gene encodes CDR1 SGHRS and CDR2 YFSETQ. V lost 2 bases, J lost 1 base, and 7 bases lay in between. CDR3 in amino acids: CASSLGGSYNEQFF. The CDR3 DNA follows: TGCGCCAGCAGCTTAGGAGGGTCCTACAATGAGCAGTTCTTC.